The 23 T cell receptor beta chains given below trace back to one sample, sequenced in a study of shared clonotypes between healthy human individuals. Only in-frame clones appear in the TCRdb table, and some are missing; sequencing was by immunoSEQ multiplex PCR. Among some 2.4 million clones listed, 90% to 95% were seen once. The sample comprised naive CD4+ T cells from PBMCs. Documented subset: CD45RA+ positively selected. The receptors here all came from a man aged 18-30 years in good health. Some clones in this sample may be carry-over from other donors' samples.

In this sample, this clone turned up once. V and J are TRBV6-1 and TRBJ1-5; D is possibly TRBD1 (6 bases). The CDR3 length is 15 residues. V dropped 3 bases and J dropped 3 bases, with 12 bases sitting between them. CDR1 is MNHNS, CDR2 SASEGT, per germline. CDR3 DNA: TGTGCCAGCAGTGACCTGACAGGTTTCAATCAGCCCCAGCATTTT. Its translation: CASSDLTGFNQPQHF.

V and J are TRBV27 and TRBJ1-4, with D possibly TRBD1 on 5 matching bases. The CDR3 loop spans 14 amino acids. CDR1 and CDR2 (germline): MNHEY, SMNVEV (reference sequence). The V and J ends lost 5 bases and 4 bases respectively, with 11 bases between them. The CDR3 is CASSRQPFNEKLFF. Here the CDR3 DNA reads TGTGCCAGCAGTCGACAGCCCTTTAATGAAAAACTGTTTTTT.

This chain links TRBV4-1 with TRBJ1-2; possibly TRBD1 for D (5 bases). The germline V gene encodes CDR1 MGHRA and CDR2 YSYEKL. The CDR3 totals 17 residues. V was cut by 4 bases and J by 5 bases, with 23 bases left in between. The CDR3 DNA is TGCGCCAGCAGCCGGGGGACGGGGGAGGACAACCGTTATGGCTACACCTTC. It codes for CASSRGTGEDNRYGYTF.

The chain combines TRBV19 with TRBJ2-7, with D perhaps matching TRBD1 (5 bases). The V end lost 5 bases, the J end lost 1 base, and 18 bases lay between the germline ends. CDR1 LNHDA and CDR2 SQIVND come from the germline V gene (reference sequence). The CDR3 length is 16 residues. The CDR3 DNA sequence: TGTGCCAGTAGTGCCTACTCAGGGATGATTTCCTACGAGCAGTACTTC. This gives the protein CASSAYSGMISYEQYF.

The gene calls are TRBV28 and TRBJ1-2, with D perhaps matching TRBD1 (5 bases). The ends were cut back, 11 bases at V and 5 bases at J, with 12 bases in the middle. CDR1 is MDHEN and CDR2 is SYDVKM in the germline V gene. The CDR3 contains 11 residues. CDR3 nucleotide sequence: TGTGCCGCCCGGGGGGGATATGGCTACACCTTC. It is translated as CAARGGYGYTF.

In the case of this clone: The identical CDR3 is also encoded by other nucleotide sequences in the sample. The V and J genes are TRBV29-1 and TRBJ2-5, with D perhaps TRBD1 (5 bases). This CDR3 is 11 amino acids long. Looked up from germline, CDR1 is SQVTM and CDR2 is ANQGSEA. V was shortened by 6 bases and J by 1 base, with 6 bases between the two germline ends. CDR3 residues: CSVGPQETQYF. CDR3 DNA sequence: TGCAGCGTGGGGCCCCAAGAGACCCAGTACTTC.

The V and J genes are TRBV6-6 and TRBJ1-2, with D unclear. CDR1 and CDR2 from the germline V gene are MNHNY and SVGAGI (reference sequence). The CDR3 has 12 residues. V was pared by 6 bases and J by 7 bases, with 12 bases between. CDR3 sequence reads: CASSTRASGYTF. The CDR3, as DNA: TGTGCCAGCAGCACGCGGGCGTCTGGCTACACCTTC.

J is TRBJ1-1 and V is TRBV6-5; D call uncertain. CDR1 MNHEY and CDR2 SVGAGI come from the germline V gene. V was pared by 0 bases and J by 3 bases, with 8 bases between. CDR3 length: 14 amino acids. The CDR3 coding sequence is TGTGCCAGCAGTTACTCGGCAGATTACACTGAAGCTTTCTTT. Amino acids: CASSYSADYTEAFF.

The CDR3: CASIRTVRGSDTQYF. In DNA form, the CDR3 reads TGTGCCAGCATCAGGACGGTCCGGGGTTCAGATACGCAGTATTTT. V gene TRBV2 combines with J gene TRBJ2-3, with D maybe TRBD2 (5 bases). Germline CDR1 SNHLY, CDR2 FYNNEI. V shed 7 bases and J shed 4 bases, with 18 bases lying between them. The CDR3 consists of 15 residues.

The rearrangement links TRBV28 to TRBJ1-1, with 8 nucleotides matching TRBD1. V was clipped by 8 bases and J by 5 bases; unmatched bases: 13. This CDR3 spans 15 amino acids. Germline V gene lookup returns CDR1 MDHEN and CDR2 SYDVKM. Here the CDR3 DNA reads TGTGCCAGCGGGAGACCGGACAGGGTGGGAACTGAAGCTTTCTTT. Its translation: CASGRPDRVGTEAFF.

CDR3 amino acids: CASSQRAAARYSGNTIYF. Written as DNA, the CDR3 is TGCGCCAGCAGCCAGAGGGCGGCAGCGCGATACTCTGGAAACACCATATATTTT. This sequence joins TRBV4-3 and TRBJ1-3, with no clear D. CDR1 is LGHNA, CDR2 YSLEER, per germline. V lost 3 bases, J lost 0 bases, and 18 bases lay in between. This CDR3 comprises 18 residues.

The rearrangement uses TRBV7-2 and TRBJ2-3, with D possibly being TRBD1 or TRBD2 (6 bases each). Germline CDR1 reads SGHTA; CDR2 reads FQGNSA. V gave up 6 bases and J gave up 5 bases, with 15 bases separating them. The CDR3 is 14 amino acids. The CDR3 region has the DNA TGTGCCAGCAGACCCCCGGGGGCCCTAGATACGCAGTATTTT. It translates to CASRPPGALDTQYF.

The CDR3 is CASSFSGLTNTEAFF. CDR3 coding DNA: TGTGCCAGCAGCTTTTCGGGACTGACGAACACTGAAGCTTTCTTT. The rearrangement links TRBV11-2 to TRBJ1-1; D is perhaps TRBD1 (5 bases). Trimming removed 3 bases from V and 1 base from J, with 12 bases in between. The germline V gene encodes CDR1 SGHAT and CDR2 FQNNGV. The CDR3 runs to 15 residues.

A note on this clone: At one end, the junction sequence differs from germline, possibly due to a read error. As DNA, the CDR3 is TGTGCCAGCAGTACCGGGCTCCTTGATACCTACTCCTTC. Translated, it gives CASSTGLLDTYSF. This chain connects TRBV28 to TRBJ1-2; D gene uncertain. There are 13 residues in the CDR3. The germline CDR1 and CDR2 sequences are MDHEN and SYDVKM.

This clone has just a few counts. The rearrangement uses TRBV4-1 and TRBJ1-1; D gene ambiguous. Trimming stripped 1 base from V and 1 base from J, with 10 bases between. CDR3 length equals 15 residues. CDR1 is MGHRA and CDR2 is YSYEKL in the germline V gene. DNA of the CDR3: TGCGCCAGCAGCCAAGGGCCGGTAGCGAACACTGAAGCTTTCTTT. It specifies CASSQGPVANTEAFF.

The chain uses TRBV6-6 and TRBJ2-7; the match to TRBD2 covers 12 bases. Germline CDR1 and CDR2: MNHNY and SVGAGI (reference sequence). The J segment lost 4 bases and the V segment lost 7 bases, leaving 5 bases of the junction unmatched. This CDR3 is 14 amino acids long. The CDR3, as DNA: TGTGCCAGCAAACGACTAGCGGGGGATTACGAGCAGTACTTC. The encoded protein is CASKRLAGDYEQYF.

The gene calls are TRBV28 and TRBJ1-4; 8 positions agree with TRBD1. Trimming took 5 bases from V and 7 from J; bases not matched to a gene: 9. The CDR3 is 15 residues long. Germline CDR1 and CDR2: MDHEN and SYDVKM. The CDR3 sequence is CASSRRQGASEKLFF. The DNA of the CDR3 is TGTGCCAGCAGTCGTCGGCAGGGGGCGTCTGAAAAACTGTTTTTT. Full variable domain (rest looked up from reference TRBV28 and TRBJ1-4): DVKVTQSSRYLVKRTGEKVFLECVQDMDHENMFWYRQDPGLGLRLIYFSYDVKMKEKGDIPEGYSVSREKKERFSLILESASTNQTSMYLCASSRRQGASEKLFFGSGTQLSVL.

V is TRBV28 and J is TRBJ1-5; D not resolved. This CDR3 has 14 amino acids. Looked up from germline, CDR1 is MDHEN and CDR2 is SYDVKM. Trimming cost V 7 bases and J 0 bases, with 10 bases left between them. The CDR3 is CASMRGYSNQPQHF. The DNA for the CDR3 is TGTGCCAGCATGCGGGGTTATAGCAATCAGCCCCAGCATTTT.

This clone was seen once. This chain joins TRBV29-1 and TRBJ2-3; D possibly corresponds to TRBD2 (6 bases). The CDR3 sequence is 16 residues long. Germline CDR1 and CDR2: SQVTM and ANQGSEA. V was pared by 0 bases and J by 2 bases, with 15 bases between. CDR3 sequence reads: CSVEDLPEGPTDTQYF. CDR3 in DNA: TGCAGCGTTGAAGATCTTCCGGAGGGCCCCACAGATACGCAGTATTTT.

The rearrangement joins TRBV14 to TRBJ2-5, with a possible D match to TRBD2 (5 bases). Trimming left V 2 bases short and J 2 bases short, with 6 bases between. CDR1 is SGHDN, CDR2 FVKESK, per germline. The CDR3 runs 13 residues. The CDR3 bases are TGTGCCAGCAGCCAACGGGGACAAGAGACCCAGTACTTC. As protein: CASSQRGQETQYF.

CDR3 in DNA: TGTGCCAGCAGCTTCGAGGTGGCGGGGTTTACTGAAGCTTTCTTT. Its protein product is CASSFEVAGFTEAFF. The chain joins TRBV13 to TRBJ1-1; D is uncertain. The germline gives CDR1 PRHDT, CDR2 FYEKMQ (reference sequence). Trimming took 3 bases from V and 5 from J, leaving 16 bases between them. The CDR3 spans 15 residues. Looking up the rest from reference TRBV13 and TRBJ1-1 gives the full variable domain: AAGVIQSPRHLIKEKRETATLKCYPIPRHDTVYWYQQGPGQDPQFLISFYEKMQSDKGSIPDRFSAQQFSDYHSELNMSSLELGDSALYFCASSFEVAGFTEAFFGQGTRLTVV.

The chain recombines TRBV5-1 with TRBJ1-1; D gene ambiguous. CDR1 and CDR2 (germline): SGHRS, YFSETQ. V gave up 1 base and J gave up 8 bases, with 12 bases separating them. CDR3 length: 13 residues. The CDR3 protein is CASSLMDLREAFF. The CDR3 nucleotides are TGCGCCAGCAGCTTGATGGACCTTAGGGAAGCTTTCTTT.

The V call is TRBV7-6, the J call TRBJ1-3; D gene unclear. The CDR3 contains 14 residues. CDR1 and CDR2 from the germline V gene are SGHVS and FNYEAQ. Trimming shortened V by 5 bases and J by 0 bases, and 8 bases separated the two germline ends. The CDR3 protein is CASSEDISGNTIYF. The DNA of the CDR3 is TGTGCCAGCAGCGAAGACATCTCTGGAAACACCATATATTTT. The whole variable domain, filled in from reference TRBV7-6 and TRBJ1-3, reads GAGVSQSPRYKVTKRGQDVALRCDPISGHVSLYWYRQALGQGPEFLTYFNYEAQQDKSGLPNDRFSAERPEGSISTLTIQRTEQRDSAMYRCASSEDISGNTIYFGEGSWLTVV.